The rows below give T cell receptor beta chains drawn from one sample of a study of T-cell reconstitution after alpha-beta-depleted transplantation in children. MiXCR was run by TCRdb on the PCR reads, yielding one entry per CDR3 protein. The sample yields around 580,000 distinct CDR3 sequences, roughly 23% seen once. The sample consisted of PBMCs, mostly from graft donor cells, taken 360 days after TCRalphabeta/CD19-depleted stem cell transplant. Receptors were obtained from a boy in the first two years of life who had a stem cell transplant for acute myeloid leukemia, so the T cells may come from the graft donor. CDR3s include the opening cysteine and the closing phenylalanine or tryptophan. Each record gives: J gene, V gene, D gene, CDR3 protein. The D gene is left open where the match is weak.

TRBJ2-1 | TRBV12-3/TRBV12-4 | . | CASSSGGLSYNEQFF
TRBJ1-6 | TRBV12-3/TRBV12-4 | . | CASSFRSPSSYNSPLHF
TRBJ2-1 | TRBV29-1 | . | CSVEESGASYNEQFF
TRBJ1-1 | TRBV18 | TRBD1 | CASSPGRGPILNTEAFF
TRBJ2-1 | TRBV7-2 | . | CASSPHSNEQFF
TRBJ2-5 | TRBV20-1 | . | CSARDGELETQYF
TRBJ2-5 | TRBV6-1 | . | CASSINLGGAVETQYF
TRBJ2-5 | TRBV7-2 | TRBD1 | CASSLGTGWGQETQYF
TRBJ1-1 | TRBV5-1 | . | CASSLAQGNTEAFF
TRBJ2-1 | TRBV25-1 | TRBD1 | CASRNTGENEQFF